Listed below are T cell receptor beta chains from one sample, sequenced in a study of cytomegalovirus exposure and HLA in healthy donors. Sequenced by immunoSEQ multiplex PCR; TCRdb stores in-frame clones only, minus some. The sample contains 130,000 to 150,000 clones, around 78% of which appear only once. Specimen: PBMCs. The receptors stem from a young woman in good health and CMV-seropositive. Each CDR3 is given with its conserved first and last residue. D genes are given only for firm matches. Clone size is not always given. Where it is, it says once, few, many or a class for expanded clones.

J gene,V gene,D gene,clone size,CDR3 length,CDR3 protein,CDR3 DNA
TRBJ2-3,TRBV30,.,.,11,CARSSADTQYF,TGTGCCCGGTCGAGTGCAGATACGCAGTATTTT
TRBJ2-7,TRBV20-1,.,once,11,CSAQASYEQYF,TGCAGTGCCCAAGCGTCCTACGAGCAGTACTTC
TRBJ1-1,TRBV19,.,.,15,CASSEVQGGYTEAFF,TGTGCCAGTAGTGAGGTGCAGGGCGGATACACTGAAGCTTTCTTT
TRBJ1-3,TRBV30,.,.,12,CAWIVSGNTIYF,TGTGCCTGGATCGTTTCTGGAAACACCATATATTTT
TRBJ1-2,TRBV6-5,TRBD1,.,16,CASSSDRGRWHYGYTF,TGTGCCAGCAGTTCCGACAGGGGGCGGTGGCACTATGGCTACACCTTC
TRBJ1-5,TRBV19,.,.,15,CASSSITGSNQPQHF,TGTGCCAGTAGTTCTATTACAGGTAGCAATCAGCCCCAGCATTTT
TRBJ1-1,TRBV19,TRBD1,few,14,CASRGTGANTEAFF,TGTGCCAGTAGGGGGACAGGGGCGAACACTGAAGCTTTCTTT
TRBJ1-4,TRBV2,TRBD1,.,14,CASSPGQGVEKLFF,TGTGCCAGCAGTCCGGGACAGGGTGTGGAAAAACTGTTTTTT
TRBJ2-7,TRBV5-1,.,few,15,CASSPDPPRGYEQYF,TGCGCCAGCAGCCCGGACCCCCCCCGGGGCTACGAGCAGTACTTC
TRBJ1-4,TRBV5-4,.,.,14,CASSLTGPNEKLFF,TGTGCCAGCAGCCTCACAGGTCCCAATGAAAAACTGTTTTTT
TRBJ1-1,TRBV6-5,.,.,14,CASSFEGRDTEAFF,TGTGCCAGCAGTTTCGAGGGGAGGGACACTGAAGCTTTCTTT
TRBJ2-7,TRBV5-1,TRBD1,.,14,CASSRRQGLYEQYF,TGCGCCAGCAGCCGACGACAGGGATTATACGAGCAGTACTTC
TRBJ1-5,TRBV6-6,TRBD1,.,14,CASSYSTGNQPQHF,TGTGCCAGCAGTTACTCGACAGGGAATCAGCCCCAGCATTTT
TRBJ1-1,TRBV18,.,.,11,CASSPRDEAFF,TGTGCCAGCTCACCAAGAGATGAAGCTTTCTTT
TRBJ1-5,TRBV28,.,few,16,CASSLWRERGNQPQHF,TGTGCCAGCAGTTTGTGGAGGGAGCGGGGCAATCAGCCCCAGCATTTT
TRBJ2-7,TRBV28,TRBD2,once,16,CASSFSQTSGGGEQYF,TGTGCCAGCAGTTTTTCTCAGACTAGCGGGGGAGGCGAGCAGTACTTC
TRBJ2-2,TRBV4-3,TRBD1,.,15,CASSVRTGEAGELFF,TGCGCCAGCAGCGTTCGGACAGGGGAGGCCGGGGAGCTGTTTTTT
TRBJ1-5,TRBV15,TRBD1,few,17,CATSTFVRGQGSQPQHF,TGTGCCACCAGTACCTTCGTCCGGGGACAGGGAAGTCAGCCCCAGCATTTT
TRBJ2-2,TRBV27,.,.,15,CASSYSPSGTGELFF,TGTGCCAGCAGTTATAGCCCCTCGGGGACCGGGGAGCTGTTTTTT
TRBJ2-7,TRBV27,.,few,13,CASSRYREYEQYF,TGTGCCAGCAGTCGGTATAGGGAGTACGAGCAGTACTTC
TRBJ1-5,TRBV2,.,.,14,CASSDDIGNQPQHF,TGTGCCAGCAGTGATGACATAGGCAATCAGCCCCAGCATTTT
TRBJ1-1,TRBV30,.,.,13,CAWSSRENTEAFF,TGTGCCTGGAGTTCCCGGGAGAACACTGAAGCTTTCTTT
TRBJ1-4,TRBV9,TRBD1,.,15,CASSDAGTVGEKLFF,TGTGCCAGCAGCGACGCCGGGACAGTAGGGGAAAAACTGTTTTTT
TRBJ1-5,TRBV7-2,TRBD1,.,15,CASSTRTGLNQPQHF,TGTGCCAGCAGCACCAGGACAGGCCTTAATCAGCCCCAGCATTTT
TRBJ2-7,TRBV7-6,TRBD2,once,15,CASSLAAGGIFEQYF,TGTGCCAGCAGCTTAGCGGCGGGGGGGATCTTCGAGCAGTACTTC
TRBJ1-3,TRBV6-1,TRBD1,.,15,CASRGQGVSGNTIYF,TGTGCCAGCAGGGGACAGGGTGTATCTGGAAACACCATATATTTT
TRBJ1-5,TRBV6-1,.,.,14,CASTRGAGNQPQHF,TGTGCCAGCACCCGGGGGGCTGGCAATCAGCCCCAGCATTTT
TRBJ2-7,TRBV27,TRBD1,.,16,CASSLWPGTGPYEQYF,TGTGCCAGCAGTTTATGGCCCGGGACAGGACCTTACGAGCAGTACTTC
TRBJ2-2,TRBV6-6,.,.,16,CASSYSTEPNTGELFF,TGTGCCAGCAGTTACTCGACAGAACCGAACACCGGGGAGCTGTTTTTT
TRBJ2-3,TRBV7-9,.,.,15,CASSLAVAREDTQYF,TGTGCCAGCAGCTTAGCCGTAGCACGAGAAGATACGCAGTATTTT
TRBJ2-3,TRBV7-6,.,.,15,CASSLNGLSTDTQYF,TGTGCCAGCAGCTTAAACGGTCTAAGCACAGATACGCAGTATTTT
TRBJ1-4,TRBV11-2,TRBD1,.,17,CASSFGEDRDSSEKLFF,TGTGCCAGCAGCTTCGGGGAGGACAGGGACAGTAGTGAAAAACTGTTTTTT
TRBJ2-2,TRBV25-1,.,few,14,CASSDSAGTGELFF,TGTGCCAGCAGTGATTCGGCGGGCACCGGGGAGCTGTTTTTT
TRBJ2-7,TRBV5-5,TRBD1,.,15,CASSRPRGQAGEQYF,TGTGCCAGCAGCCGACCTCGGGGACAGGCTGGCGAGCAGTACTTC
TRBJ2-7,TRBV28,.,.,14,CASSLSPSTSEQYF,TGTGCCAGCAGTTTGTCCCCCTCAACAAGCGAGCAGTACTTC
TRBJ2-1,TRBV4-3,TRBD2,few,16,CASSQTLAGGNNEQFF,TGCGCCAGCAGCCAAACACTAGCGGGGGGGAACAATGAGCAGTTCTTC
TRBJ2-2,TRBV5-1,TRBD1,.,17,CASSTLTGGADTGELFF,TGCGCCAGCAGCACCTTAACAGGGGGCGCGGACACCGGGGAGCTGTTTTTT
TRBJ1-1,TRBV2,.,.,13,CASRSTMNTEAFF,TGTGCCAGCAGGTCTACGATGAACACTGAAGCTTTCTTT
TRBJ1-2,TRBV5-4,.,.,14,CASSFTGTNYGYTF,TGTGCCAGCAGCTTTACCGGGACAAACTATGGCTACACCTTC
TRBJ2-7,TRBV2,TRBD1,few,13,CASNRGLGYEQYF,TGTGCCAGTAACAGGGGGCTGGGGTACGAGCAGTACTTC
TRBJ1-1,TRBV6-6,.,.,14,CASSYTGRDTEAFF,TGTGCCAGCAGCTACACAGGGAGGGACACTGAAGCTTTCTTT
TRBJ1-1,TRBV6-1,TRBD1,.,14,CASTLQGMGTEAFF,TGTGCCAGCACCCTACAGGGGATGGGGACTGAAGCTTTCTTT
TRBJ1-5,TRBV27,TRBD1,.,14,CASRQKTGGQPQHF,TGTGCCAGCAGACAAAAGACAGGGGGGCAGCCCCAGCATTTT
TRBJ1-2,TRBV5-1,TRBD1,.,13,CASSTDRNYGYTF,TGCGCCAGCAGCACGGACAGGAACTATGGCTACACCTTC
TRBJ1-1,TRBV10-3,TRBD1,.,14,CAIRSRDSMTEAFF,TGTGCCATCAGATCGAGGGACAGTATGACTGAAGCTTTCTTT
TRBJ2-5,TRBV7-9,.,.,14,CASSSGQYQETQYF,TGTGCCAGCAGCTCCGGACAGTACCAAGAGACCCAGTACTTC
TRBJ2-2,TRBV9,TRBD2,.,15,CASRGRGGATGKLFF,TGTGCCAGCCGGGGGCGGGGGGGCGCCACCGGGAAGCTGTTTTTT
TRBJ1-6,TRBV5-6,TRBD1,.,18,CASSKAGQRSSYNSPLHF,TGTGCCAGCAGCAAGGCGGGACAGAGGAGCTCCTATAATTCACCCCTCCACTTT
TRBJ2-7,TRBV18,TRBD1,.,12,CASSPTGGEQYF,TGTGCCAGCTCTCCCACAGGGGGCGAGCAGTACTTC
TRBJ2-7,TRBV5-8,TRBD1,.,18,CASSLVGQVLTISYEQYF,TGTGCCAGCAGCTTGGTCGGACAGGTTTTAACCATCTCCTACGAGCAGTACTTC
TRBJ1-2,TRBV7-2,.,.,14,CASSSPLAYYGYTF,TGTGCCAGCAGCTCTCCCTTAGCTTACTATGGCTACACCTTC
TRBJ1-3,TRBV7-9,.,.,15,CASSPPGVSGNTIYF,TGTGCCAGCAGCCCCCCGGGAGTCTCTGGAAACACCATATATTTT
TRBJ2-7,TRBV6-1,TRBD1,.,15,CASSDRTGGSAEQYF,TGTGCCAGCAGTGACCGGACAGGCGGATCTGCCGAGCAGTACTTC
TRBJ1-2,TRBV7-2,.,.,14,CASSLLPGANGYTF,TGTGCCAGCAGCTTACTTCCAGGGGCTAATGGCTACACCTTC
TRBJ1-3,TRBV25-1,.,.,16,CASSTQGDNSGNTIYF,TGTGCCAGCAGCACGCAGGGCGATAATTCAGGAAATACCATATATTTT